This TCR beta chain is from a study of shared clonotypes between healthy human individuals. The CDR3 runs 15 residues. Trimming took off 5 bases at V and 5 bases at J, with 18 bases between the two ends. CDR1 SGHTA and CDR2 FQGTGA come from the germline V gene. Clones were read by immunoSEQ multiplex PCR, and TCRdb kept only the in-frame ones, dropping some. The sample has about 1.1 million clones, approximately 77% seen once. The sample taken for sequencing was memory CD4+ T cells from PBMCs. Subset specified: CD45RA-negative fraction. The chain joins TRBV7-3 to TRBJ2-5; tentatively, D is TRBD2 (6 bases). This TCR came from a young man in good health. Some clones in this sample may be carry-over from other donors' samples. The CDR3 spells CASSPDGGRGETQYF. Here the CDR3 DNA reads TGTGCCAGCAGCCCCGACGGGGGTAGAGGGGAGACCCAGTACTTC.